This TCR beta chain was profiled in a study of T cells in Graves' hyperthyroidism and ophthalmopathy. General observations from the study: The majority of expanded thyroid clonotypes above 0.001 also appeared in blood.

Subjects with ophthalmopathy showed a Clinical Activity Score no lower than 3, a NOSPECS grade no lower than 4, and a duration shorter than 3 months. The diagnoses drew upon clinical symptoms, serum thyroxine and TRAb, thyroid ultrasound and orbital computed tomography. There are a few counts of this clonotype. Its antigen is currently unknown. V dropped 4 bases and J dropped 5 bases, with 12 bases sitting between them. The CDR3 length is 13 residues. Germline V gives CDR1 LGHDT, CDR2 YNNKEL (reference sequence). RNA transcripts were the template for amplifying TCR beta CDR3 regions. The HTBI primer set was used in a first-round RT-PCR of the TCR CDR3. One entry per CDR3 protein, called by TCRdb with MiXCR from the multiplex PCR reads. In the table there are around 400,000 distinct CDR3 sequences, around 15% of which are singletons.

This receptor was identified in an older woman with Graves' ophthalmopathy. V and J are TRBV3-1 and TRBJ2-7; D uncertain. Sequenced sample: blood. This chain's CDR3 is CASSPELQDEQYF. CDR3 DNA sequence: TGTGCCAGCAGCCCGGAACTTCAGGACGAGCAGTACTTC.